This T cell receptor beta chain was recorded in a study of T-cell reconstitution after alpha-beta-depleted transplantation in children. General study findings and limits: Alpha-beta T cells present about two months after transplant were reported to originate from several hundred expanded graft clones.

CDR1 is SGHKS, CDR2 YYEKEE, per germline (reference sequence). V gave up 0 bases and J gave up 3 bases, with 22 bases separating them. CDR3 size: 18 residues. In regard to this clonotype: The antigen remains undetermined.

It was with unique molecular identifiers that the TCRbeta library was prepared. TCRdb processed the PCR reads anew with MiXCR; each CDR3 protein has one entry. The sample has some 840,000 distinct CDR3 sequences, 16% seen once. The J gene is TRBJ2-7, the V gene TRBV5-5; tentative D call: TRBD2 (6 bases). The receptor was isolated from a male patient aged 5 to 17 who had a stem cell transplant for acute lymphoblastic leukemia, so the T cells may come from the graft donor. Material: PBMCs, mostly from graft donor cells, obtained 360 days after TCRalphabeta/CD19-depleted stem cell transplant. This CDR3 is CASSLEGAGSGIYYEQYF. In DNA, the CDR3 is TGTGCCAGCAGCTTGGAAGGGGCGGGGTCAGGGATCTACTACGAGCAGTACTTC. The whole variable domain, remainder taken from reference TRBV5-5 and TRBJ2-7, is DAGVTQSPTHLIKTRGQQVTLRCSPISGHKSVSWYQQVLGQGPQFIFQYYEKEERGRGNFPDRFSARQFPNYSSELNVNALLLGDSALYLCASSLEGAGSGIYYEQYFGPGTRLTVT.